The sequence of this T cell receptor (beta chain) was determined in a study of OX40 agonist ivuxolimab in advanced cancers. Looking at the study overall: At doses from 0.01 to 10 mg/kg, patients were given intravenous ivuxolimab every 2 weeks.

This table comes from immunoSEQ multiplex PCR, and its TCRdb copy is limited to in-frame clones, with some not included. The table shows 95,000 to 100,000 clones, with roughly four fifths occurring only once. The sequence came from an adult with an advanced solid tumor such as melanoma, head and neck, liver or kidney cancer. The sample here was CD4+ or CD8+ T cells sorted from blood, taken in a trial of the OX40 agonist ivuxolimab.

This chain's CDR3 is CASSEASYQPQHF. Written as DNA, the CDR3 is TGTGCCAGCAGTGAAGCGTCATATCAGCCCCAGCATTTT. This chain links TRBV6-1 with TRBJ1-5; D is unclear. The ends were cut back, 0 bases at V and 5 bases at J, with 5 bases in the middle. There are 13 residues in the CDR3. From germline, CDR1 is MNHNS and CDR2 SASEGT.